These 14 T cell receptor beta chains were all obtained from the same sample, sequenced in a study of cytomegalovirus exposure and HLA in healthy donors. The assay was immunoSEQ multiplex PCR, and TCRdb's table has in-frame clones only and misses some. The sample holds some 200,000 clones, about nine tenths seen once. Sequencing input: PBMCs. These receptors originate from a man between 25 and 39 years old in good health and CMV-seropositive.

This rearrangement joins TRBV5-6 to TRBJ1-2; D unclear. The CDR3 contains 11 residues. Trimming removed 2 bases at V and 4 bases at J, with 3 bases between. CDR1 is SGHDT and CDR2 is YYEEEE in the germline V gene. CDR3 in DNA: TGTGCCAGCAGCTTTACCTATGGCTACACCTTC. Protein sequence: CASSFTYGYTF.

In this sample, this clone turned up a few times. The V gene is TRBV7-3, the J gene TRBJ2-2; 7 bases fit TRBD2. Germline values: CDR1 SGHTA, CDR2 FQGTGA. This CDR3 is built from 14 residues. The J segment lost 7 bases and the V segment lost 5 bases, leaving 7 bases of the junction unmatched. CDR3: CASSLERGIGELFF. CDR3 nucleotide sequence: TGTGCCAGCAGCCTCGAGCGGGGTATCGGGGAGCTGTTTTTT.

The gene calls are TRBV4-3 and TRBJ2-7; TRBD1 is a possible D gene (6 bases). This CDR3 has 14 residues. Trimming cost V 1 base and J 3 bases, with 10 bases left between them. Germline V CDR1 and CDR2: LGHNA, YSLEER. The CDR3 DNA is TGCGCCAGCAGCCAAGGGACAGCCAACTACGAGCAGTACTTC. It specifies CASSQGTANYEQYF.

In this sample, this clone turned up many times. The chain has TRBV6-5 and TRBJ1-1, with D tentatively TRBD1 (5 bases). The CDR3 extends over 13 amino acids. V dropped 5 bases and J dropped 11 bases, with 18 bases sitting between them. From germline, CDR1 is MNHEY and CDR2 SVGAGI. CDR3 residues: CASSKQDLGGAFF. The CDR3 DNA sequence: TGTGCCAGCAGTAAACAGGACCTTGGGGGTGCTTTCTTT.

The V and J genes are TRBV5-8 and TRBJ2-3, with D possibly TRBD2 on 5 matching bases. The CDR3 is made up of 12 amino acids. The germline V and J ends were trimmed by 4 bases and 8 bases, with 11 bases remaining between them. The germline CDR1 and CDR2 sequences are SGHTS and YDEGEE. The CDR3: CASSQGLSTQYF. The CDR3 DNA follows: TGTGCCAGCAGCCAAGGACTCAGTACGCAGTATTTT.

The chain is built from TRBV5-4 and TRBJ1-2, with 8 bases aligning to TRBD1. V lost 0 bases to trimming and J lost 6 bases; unmatched junction nucleotides: 7. Germline V CDR1 and CDR2: SGHNT, YYREEE (reference sequence). The CDR3 is 15 residues long. CDR3 nucleotides: TGTGCCAGCAGCTTGGACGCCCAGGGGGCGGATGGCTACACCTTC. Translating gives CASSLDAQGADGYTF. Drawing the rest from reference TRBV5-4 and TRBJ1-2, the complete variable domain is ETGVTQSPTHLIKTRGQQVTLRCSSQSGHNTVSWYQQALGQGPQFIFQYYREEENGRGNFPPRFSGLQFPNYSSELNVNALELDDSALYLCASSLDAQGADGYTFGSGTRLTVV.

The chain employs TRBV5-1 and TRBJ2-2; 15 nucleotides line up with TRBD2. The germline V gene encodes CDR1 SGHRS and CDR2 YFSETQ. V lost 5 bases to trimming and J lost 6 bases; unmatched junction nucleotides: 2. The CDR3 covers 15 residues. CDR3 sequence: CASSRTSGRAGELFF. DNA of the CDR3: TGCGCCAGCAGTCGGACTAGCGGGAGGGCCGGGGAGCTGTTTTTT.

In this sample, this clone turned up once. V gene TRBV4-1 combines with J gene TRBJ1-5; D perhaps matches TRBD1 (6 bases). Looked up from germline, CDR1 is MGHRA and CDR2 is YSYEKL. Trimming stripped 8 bases from V and 7 bases from J, with 21 bases between. CDR3 length equals 15 residues. Here the CDR3 DNA reads TGCGCCAGCGGCGTTTATGAGATGGGGGCACAGCCCCAGCATTTT. Translation gives CASGVYEMGAQPQHF.

The chain couples TRBV27 to TRBJ1-1; D remains unclear. V lost 5 bases to trimming and J lost 4 bases, with 11 bases between them. Germline V lookup: CDR1 MNHEY, CDR2 SMNVEV (reference sequence). CDR3 length equals 13 residues. As DNA, the CDR3 is TGTGCCAGCAGTAGAGGTCGGACCACTGAAGCTTTCTTT. It is translated as CASSRGRTTEAFF.

This sequence joins TRBV4-3 and TRBJ1-5; D remains ambiguous. Per the germline V gene, CDR1 is LGHNA and CDR2 is YSLEER. Trimming removed 0 bases at V and 2 bases at J, with 14 bases between. The CDR3 totals 17 residues. For the CDR3, the DNA is TGCGCCAGCAGCCAAGATTTGACATTGGCGGGCAATCAGCCCCAGCATTTT. Translation gives CASSQDLTLAGNQPQHF.

This chain links TRBV19 with TRBJ1-1; tentative D call: TRBD1 (5 bases). The CDR3 has 13 residues. Germline V gene lookup returns CDR1 LNHDA and CDR2 SQIVND (reference sequence). Deletions cut 8 bases from V and 5 bases from J, with 15 bases between. CDR3 sequence (DNA): TGTGCCAGTGGCGGGGGGTTGAGGACTGAAGCTTTCTTT. Residues: CASGGGLRTEAFF.

V usage is TRBV30 and J usage is TRBJ2-7, with 7 bases identical to TRBD1. Trimming took 2 bases from V and 3 from J; bases not matched to a gene: 10. This CDR3 region has 15 residues. The germline gives CDR1 GTSNPN, CDR2 SVGIG (reference sequence). CDR3 in DNA: TGTGCCTGGAGTTATAAACCGGGACAGAACTACGAGCAGTACTTC. Its protein product is CAWSYKPGQNYEQYF.

The chain couples TRBV27 to TRBJ1-6, with D unresolved. V was clipped by 3 bases and J by 4 bases, with 13 bases between them. Germline V gives CDR1 MNHEY, CDR2 SMNVEV (reference sequence). CDR3 length: 16 residues. CDR3 coding DNA: TGTGCCAGCAGTTTCGGGAGCTCGCGATATAATTCACCCCTCCACTTT. Translating it yields CASSFGSSRYNSPLHF.

The V gene is TRBV7-9, the J gene TRBJ1-4; unclear D gene. The CDR3 has 15 residues. The V end lost 5 bases, the J end lost 2 bases, and 12 bases lay between the germline ends. The germline CDR1 and CDR2 sequences are SEHNR and FQNEAQ (reference sequence). The CDR3 sequence is CASSPSLGTNEKLFF. DNA of the CDR3: TGTGCCAGCAGCCCATCATTGGGGACTAATGAAAAACTGTTTTTT. Full variable domain (rest looked up from reference TRBV7-9 and TRBJ1-4): DTGVSQNPRHKITKRGQNVTFRCDPISEHNRLYWYRQTLGQGPEFLTYFQNEAQLEKSRLLSDRFSAERPKGSFSTLEIQRTEQGDSAMYLCASSPSLGTNEKLFFGSGTQLSVL.